One and the same sample provided the 3 T cell receptor beta chains below, sequenced in a study of T cells in localized non-small cell lung cancer. This table comes from immunoSEQ multiplex PCR, and its TCRdb copy is limited to in-frame clones, with some not included. In the table there are around 15,000 clones, 85% of which are singletons. Here the sequenced sample was peripheral blood, taken before any cancer treatment. These receptors all stem from an older female donor with stage I squamous cell lung carcinoma.

This clone was seen only once. The J gene is TRBJ1-3, the V gene TRBV28; 12 bases line up with TRBD1. Germline CDR1 is MDHEN and CDR2 is SYDVKM. V trimming: 6 bases; J trimming: 3 bases; junction bases outside the gene matches: 3. The length of the CDR3 is 15 residues. The CDR3 DNA follows: TGTGCCAGCAGGGGGGACAGGGGGCTTGGAAACACCATATATTTT. Translating it yields CASRGDRGLGNTIYF. Full variable domain (rest looked up from reference TRBV28 and TRBJ1-3): DVKVTQSSRYLVKRTGEKVFLECVQDMDHENMFWYRQDPGLGLRLIYFSYDVKMKEKGDIPEGYSVSREKKERFSLILESASTNQTSMYLCASRGDRGLGNTIYFGEGSWLTVV.

This clone was picked up a small number of times. The genes are TRBV18 and TRBJ1-2, with unresolved D. CDR1 and CDR2 (germline): KGHSH, LQKENI. V lost 5 bases and J lost 7, with 8 bases in between. The CDR3 is 11 residues long. The CDR3 is CASSSQVGYTF. DNA of the CDR3: TGTGCCAGCTCATCGCAGGTTGGCTACACCTTC.

CDR3 DNA: TGTGCCAGCAGTGCCAAGACTAGCGGGAGCGTTGATGAGCAGTTCTTC. Amino acids: CASSAKTSGSVDEQFF. The chain links TRBV6-4 to TRBJ2-1; 12 bases match TRBD2. V was pared by 4 bases and J by 8 bases, with 9 bases of the junction left unmatched. The germline V gene has CDR1 MRHNA and CDR2 SNTAGT. CDR3 length equals 16 residues.